The present entry profiles one T cell receptor beta chain with its context. Germline V gives CDR1 MNHNY, CDR2 SVGAGI (reference sequence). CDR3 size: 14 residues. Germline trimming cut 5 bases from V and 8 bases from J; bases unmatched to any gene: 9. The record originates from a study of shared clonotypes between healthy human individuals. Every donor, a Caucasian adult, lived in Nashville, Tennessee. Measured with immunoSEQ multiplex PCR; TCRdb has only the in-frame clones, and not every one. The sample comprises approximately 1.4 million clones, 98% of which are singletons, and around 0.47% rests with the top ten.

The specimen sequenced was naive CD4+ T cells sorted from blood. Subset specified: CD45RA+ positively selected. This chain uses TRBV6-6 with TRBJ2-1; 7 positions match TRBD2. The source is a man aged 25-45 years in good health. This CDR3 reads CASSGGGSRYEQFF. In DNA form, the CDR3 reads TGTGCCAGCAGTGGAGGCGGGAGTAGGTATGAGCAGTTCTTC.